Following are 25 T cell receptor beta chains from one sample sequenced in a study of blood T cell repertoires in COVID-19. Data came from immunoSEQ multiplex PCR; TCRdb stores just in-frame clones and leaves some out. The table shows 90,000 or so clones, with around 90% occurring only once. Sequencing was done on a sample of peripheral blood. These receptors were obtained from a man aged 60-69 years with COVID-19, enrolled during active disease.

This clone showed up just once. The gene calls are TRBV5-8 and TRBJ1-4; maybe TRBD1 (5 bases). Germline CDR1 SGHTS, CDR2 YDEGEE. This CDR3 comprises 14 residues. V was clipped by 2 bases and J by 4 bases, with 9 bases between them. Here the CDR3 DNA reads TGTGCCAGCAGCTTCGGGGGATTTAATGAAAAACTGTTTTTT. Its protein product is CASSFGGFNEKLFF.

V and J are TRBV7-9 and TRBJ2-3; D remains ambiguous. The V gene's germline CDR1 is SEHNR and CDR2 FQNEAQ (reference sequence). Trimming cost V 7 bases and J 2 bases, with 13 bases left between them. There are 14 residues in the CDR3. The CDR3 DNA follows: TGTGCCAGCATGGTAGAAGAGTCCACAGATACGCAGTATTTT. Translating it yields CASMVEESTDTQYF.

V is TRBV19 and J is TRBJ1-1, with D tentatively TRBD1 (6 bases). The germline V gene encodes CDR1 LNHDA and CDR2 SQIVND (reference sequence). This CDR3 has 16 amino acids. The V end lost 6 bases, the J end lost 1 base, and 18 bases lay between the germline ends. The CDR3 nucleotides read TGTGCCAGTAGGGACACAAGGGGACATCGGAACACTGAAGCTTTCTTT. Its protein product is CASRDTRGHRNTEAFF.

V and J are TRBV30 and TRBJ2-3; D unclear. Germline CDR1 reads GTSNPN; CDR2 reads SVGIG (reference sequence). The CDR3 covers 15 residues. V was clipped by 1 base and J by 1 base, with 12 bases between them. CDR3 bases: TGTGCCTGGAGTGGAGCTCGGAGCCGCACAGATACGCAGTATTTT. Protein sequence: CAWSGARSRTDTQYF. Combining the CDR3 with reference TRBV30 and TRBJ2-3 gives the whole variable domain SQTIHQWPATLVQPVGSPLSLECTVEGTSNPNLYWYRQAAGRGLQLLFYSVGIGQISSEVPQNLSASRPQDRQFILSSKKLLLSDSGFYLCAWSGARSRTDTQYFGPGTRLTVL.

This chain connects TRBV7-9 to TRBJ2-2; 7 positions agree with TRBD2. The CDR3 runs to 16 residues. Germline values: CDR1 SEHNR, CDR2 FQNEAQ (reference sequence). Trimming removed 5 bases from V and 3 bases from J; junction bases left unmatched: 9. For the CDR3, the DNA is TGTGCCAGCAGCCCCGCTGGTCTAGCGGACACCGGGGAGCTGTTTTTT. Residues: CASSPAGLADTGELFF. Together with reference TRBV7-9 and TRBJ2-2, the CDR3 gives the full variable domain: DTGVSQNPRHKITKRGQNVTFRCDPISEHNRLYWYRQTLGQGPEFLTYFQNEAQLEKSRLLSDRFSAERPKGSFSTLEIQRTEQGDSAMYLCASSPAGLADTGELFFGEGSRLTVL.

The V call is TRBV6-6, the J call TRBJ2-3, with D possibly being TRBD1 (6 bases). The germline CDR1 and CDR2 sequences are MNHNY and SVGAGI (reference sequence). V was clipped by 5 bases and J by 0 bases, with 18 bases between them. The CDR3 spans 17 residues. The CDR3, as DNA: TGTGCCAGCAGTCCAAGTCGGACAGAACCCAGCACAGATACGCAGTATTTT. Its translation is CASSPSRTEPSTDTQYF.

The chain employs TRBV19 and TRBJ2-3, with 10 bases matching TRBD1. V was clipped by 6 bases and J by 10 bases; unmatched bases: 10. Germline values: CDR1 LNHDA, CDR2 SQIVND (reference sequence). The CDR3 has 14 residues. This CDR3 reads CASRTPGQGTSQYF. CDR3 DNA sequence: TGTGCCAGTAGGACTCCGGGACAGGGGACGTCGCAGTATTTT.

For this clone: At the DNA level, this CDR3 is encoded by other sequences in the same sample as well. The gene calls are TRBV11-3 and TRBJ2-7, with 8 nucleotides matching TRBD1. In germline, CDR1 is SGHNT, CDR2 YENEEA. J lost 1 base, V lost 4 bases, and 3 bases had no gene match. The length of the CDR3 is 14 residues. CDR3 nucleotides: TGTGCCAGCAGCTCCCGACAGGGGTCCTACGAGCAGTACTTC. Protein product: CASSSRQGSYEQYF.

This sequence joins TRBV5-1 and TRBJ2-7; D is perhaps TRBD1 (6 bases). CDR1 is SGHRS, CDR2 YFSETQ, per germline. The V end was cut by 3 bases, the J end by 3 bases, with 16 bases between. The CDR3 consists of 15 residues. The CDR3 protein is CASSYTGLGHYEQYF. CDR3 DNA: TGCGCCAGCAGCTACACAGGGTTAGGCCACTACGAGCAGTACTTC.

The chain has TRBV6-5 and TRBJ1-2; 7 positions agree with TRBD1. The CDR3 consists of 14 residues. Germline CDR1 MNHEY, CDR2 SVGAGI. Trimming took 6 bases from V and 2 from J; bases not matched to a gene: 6. CDR3 loop: CASRRTGLNYGYTF. DNA of the CDR3: TGTGCCAGCAGACGGACAGGTTTAAACTATGGCTACACCTTC.

V gene TRBV5-5 combines with J gene TRBJ1-2; 8 bases are shared with TRBD1. This CDR3 is 14 amino acids long. V was clipped by 3 bases and J by 8 bases; unmatched bases: 9. From germline, CDR1 is SGHKS and CDR2 YYEKEE (reference sequence). The CDR3 region is CASSSETGVGGYTF. The CDR3 nucleotides are TGTGCCAGCAGCTCGGAGACAGGGGTGGGCGGCTACACCTTC.

The chain couples TRBV5-4 to TRBJ2-5; 9 nucleotides agree with TRBD1. CDR3 size: 15 residues. Germline loops: CDR1 SGHNT, CDR2 YYREEE (reference sequence). Trimming removed 4 bases from V and 4 bases from J; junction bases left unmatched: 8. DNA of the CDR3: TGTGCCAGCAGCAGTACCACAGGGGGCACAGAGACCCAGTACTTC. Translated: CASSSTTGGTETQYF.

V and J are TRBV28 and TRBJ2-4, with a weak D call TRBD2 (5 bases). Germline V gene lookup returns CDR1 MDHEN and CDR2 SYDVKM. CDR3 length: 14 residues. V dropped 8 bases and J dropped 0 bases, with 11 bases sitting between them. The CDR3 sequence: CASGAALAKNIQYF. DNA for the CDR3: TGTGCCAGCGGAGCGGCACTAGCCAAAAACATTCAGTACTTC.

This chain connects TRBV6-2 or TRBV6-3 to TRBJ2-7; 9 bases align to TRBD1. The CDR3 sequence is 19 residues long. The germline CDR1 and CDR2 sequences are MNHEY and SVGEGT. V was pared by 0 bases and J by 1 base, with 13 bases of the junction left unmatched. The CDR3 protein is CASSYSVGQTGGHSYEQYF. The CDR3 bases are TGTGCCAGCAGTTACTCGGTGGGCCAAACAGGGGGCCATTCCTACGAGCAGTACTTC.

The chain employs TRBV6-2 or TRBV6-3 and TRBJ2-7; TRBD2 matches at 8 bases. Per the germline V gene, CDR1 is MNHEY and CDR2 is SVGEGT. The CDR3 covers 12 residues. J lost 5 bases, V lost 5 bases, and 2 bases had no gene match. This chain's CDR3 is CASSGLADEQYF. The CDR3 DNA follows: TGTGCCAGCAGTGGACTAGCAGACGAGCAGTACTTC.

This chain connects TRBV7-3 to TRBJ1-2, with TRBD1 identical over 8 bases. V gave up 5 bases and J gave up 7 bases; unmatched junction bases: 6. CDR3 length: 13 residues. Germline V gene lookup returns CDR1 SGHTA and CDR2 FQGTGA. CDR3 nucleotides: TGTGCCAGCAGCCCGACAGGGGCGGGTGGCTACACCTTC. It specifies CASSPTGAGGYTF.

The chain is built from TRBV6-1 and TRBJ2-3; perhaps TRBD2 as D (6 bases). The CDR3 covers 14 residues. Germline CDR1 MNHNS, CDR2 SASEGT. V lost 4 bases, J lost 5 bases, and 13 bases lay in between. CDR3 sequence (DNA): TGTGCCAGCAGTGTAGCGGAGAGTCAAGATACGCAGTATTTT. Translating it yields CASSVAESQDTQYF.

The chain recombines TRBV7-2 with TRBJ2-2; no clear D. Germline loops: CDR1 SGHTA, CDR2 FQGNSA. The CDR3 extends over 13 amino acids. V was clipped by 3 bases and J by 5 bases, with 7 bases between them. CDR3 sequence (DNA): TGTGCCAGCAGCTTTTCAGGAACCGGGGAGCTGTTTTTT. As protein: CASSFSGTGELFF.

The V gene is TRBV4-3, the J gene TRBJ2-3, with 15 bases fitting TRBD2. V was pared by 0 bases and J by 2 bases, with 3 bases of the junction left unmatched. The V gene's germline CDR1 is LGHNA and CDR2 YSLEER. The CDR3 loop spans 18 amino acids. This CDR3 reads CASSQEGLAGGATDTQYF. The CDR3, as DNA: TGCGCCAGCAGCCAAGAGGGACTAGCGGGAGGCGCCACAGATACGCAGTATTTT.

This clone appeared once. This sequence joins TRBV15 and TRBJ2-7; tentatively, D is TRBD2 (6 bases). Trimming took 6 bases from V and 6 from J, leaving 9 bases between them. The germline V gene encodes CDR1 LNHNV and CDR2 YYDKDF (reference sequence). The CDR3 sequence is 11 residues long. CDR3: CATRGGAEQYF. DNA of the CDR3: TGTGCCACCAGAGGAGGGGCCGAGCAGTACTTC.

DNA for the CDR3: TGTGCCTGGGGCCAGGGGGCTAGCGGGAAAGATACGCAGTATTTT. Protein product: CAWGQGASGKDTQYF. This chain connects TRBV30 to TRBJ2-3, with a possible D match to TRBD2 (9 bases). V was shortened by 5 bases and J by 5 bases, with 20 bases between the two germline ends. The CDR3 sequence is 15 residues long. Per the germline V gene, CDR1 is GTSNPN and CDR2 is SVGIG (reference sequence).

The rearrangement uses TRBV30 and TRBJ2-2, with unresolved D. The V end was cut by 2 bases, the J end by 8 bases, with 9 bases between. The CDR3 consists of 12 residues. Germline-derived CDR1 and CDR2 are GTSNPN and SVGIG (reference sequence). DNA of the CDR3: TGTGCCTGGAGTCCCCGTATTGGGGAGCTGTTTTTT. This gives the protein CAWSPRIGELFF.

The chain couples TRBV4-1 to TRBJ2-5, with TRBD1 matching 7 bases. V was pared by 0 bases and J by 4 bases, with 14 bases of the junction left unmatched. The CDR3 covers 18 residues. Germline V gene data show CDR1 as MGHRA and CDR2 as YSYEKL. The CDR3: CASSQDLEGTGVRETQYF. The DNA of the CDR3 is TGCGCCAGCAGCCAAGATCTTGAGGGCACAGGGGTCCGAGAGACCCAGTACTTC.

CDR3 sequence (DNA): TGTGCCAGCAGTGTAATTAAAAGTATCCAGGGCCCTCCCTACGAGCAGTACTTC. Protein product: CASSVIKSIQGPPYEQYF. This chain joins TRBV6-1 and TRBJ2-7; possible D gene TRBD1, 5 bases. Germline-derived CDR1 and CDR2 are MNHNS and SASEGT. V was trimmed by 4 bases and J by 2 bases, leaving 24 bases between them. The CDR3 contains 18 residues.

The V and J genes are TRBV5-1 and TRBJ1-3, with D perhaps TRBD1 (5 bases). The V end was cut by 4 bases, the J end by 2 bases, with 13 bases between. CDR1 is SGHRS, CDR2 YFSETQ, per germline. The CDR3 runs 15 residues. CDR3 coding DNA: TGCGCCAGCAGCATAACTGGACATGCTGGAAACACCATATATTTT. Translated: CASSITGHAGNTIYF.